These 11 T cell receptor beta chains originate from one sample sequenced in a study of Ad26.COV2.S vaccination and SARS-CoV-2 variants. Only in-frame clones appear in the TCRdb table, and some are missing; sequencing was by immunoSEQ multiplex PCR. This table holds more than 85,000 clones, less than 85% found once. The sequencing here drew on peripheral blood, taken after recovery from COVID-19. The origin of the receptors is a human donor who had recovered from COVID-19.

The V call is TRBV6-4, the J call TRBJ2-3, with 9 bases identical to TRBD2. The CDR3 totals 14 residues. Germline lookup yields CDR1 MRHNA and CDR2 SNTAGT. Germline trimming cut 9 bases from V and 0 bases from J; bases unmatched to any gene: 4. CDR3 residues: CASSSGTSTDTQYF. CDR3 DNA sequence: TGTGCCAGTTCTAGCGGGACTAGCACAGATACGCAGTATTTT.

This sequence joins TRBV6-5 and TRBJ2-1, with D perhaps given as TRBD1 or TRBD2 (5 bases each). V lost 6 bases and J lost 4, with 16 bases in between. Germline loops: CDR1 MNHEY, CDR2 SVGAGI. The CDR3 runs 15 residues. CDR3 in amino acids: CASRSPGRPYNEQFF. CDR3 DNA sequence: TGTGCCAGCAGGAGTCCGGGACGTCCTTACAATGAGCAGTTCTTC.

CDR3 sequence reads: CASSFGRTYEQYF. CDR3 nucleotide sequence: TGTGCCAGCAGTTTTGGAAGGACCTACGAGCAGTACTTC. The chain uses TRBV27 and TRBJ2-7; the D is unclear. Per germline, CDR1 MNHEY and CDR2 SMNVEV (reference sequence). Deletions cut 3 bases from V and 2 bases from J, with 8 bases between. The CDR3 runs 13 residues.

The V call is TRBV30, the J call TRBJ1-1; 7 nucleotides line up with TRBD1. This CDR3 contains 11 residues. V shed 5 bases, J shed 5 bases, and the junction held 2 bases outside the gene matches. Germline values: CDR1 GTSNPN, CDR2 SVGIG (reference sequence). The CDR3 is CAWDRDTEAFF. The CDR3 DNA reads TGTGCCTGGGACAGGGATACTGAAGCTTTCTTT.

The chain carries TRBV6-1 and TRBJ1-6; D remains unclear. The V end was cut by 1 base, the J end by 10 bases, with 11 bases between. From germline, CDR1 is MNHNS and CDR2 SASEGT. This CDR3 is 14 amino acids long. CDR3 in DNA: TGTGCCAGCAGTGAAGGATTCTTTGGGTCACCCCTCCACTTT. The encoded protein is CASSEGFFGSPLHF.

The count of this clone is one. The chain couples TRBV30 to TRBJ1-2; D may be TRBD1 (6 bases). Trimming took off 4 bases at V and 4 bases at J, with 7 bases between the two ends. The length of the CDR3 is 11 residues. CDR1 and CDR2 (germline): GTSNPN, SVGIG (reference sequence). CDR3 sequence (DNA): TGTGCCTGGACACAGGGCTATGGCTACACCTTC. It is translated as CAWTQGYGYTF.

The table lists this clone with a count of one. The chain joins TRBV28 to TRBJ2-7; D is ambiguous. Trimming removed 4 bases from V and 4 bases from J, with 17 bases in between. This CDR3 is 15 amino acids long. The germline V gene encodes CDR1 MDHEN and CDR2 SYDVKM. CDR3 nucleotides: TGTGCCAGCAGTTCCCTTCGTACCAAGGATTACGAGCAGTACTTC. This codes for CASSSLRTKDYEQYF.

This clone has a single count. The V gene is TRBV30, the J gene TRBJ2-5; possibly TRBD1 for D (5 bases). The germline V and J ends were trimmed by 2 bases and 4 bases, with 26 bases remaining between them. The length of the CDR3 is 18 residues. In germline, CDR1 is GTSNPN, CDR2 SVGIG (reference sequence). The DNA for the CDR3 is TGTGCCTGGAGTCCTTCTGCCGGAGTGTACAGGAAGGCAGAGACCCAGTACTTC. This translates into CAWSPSAGVYRKAETQYF.

This chain joins TRBV7-6 and TRBJ2-6, with unresolved D. This CDR3 has 19 residues. V was cut by 0 bases and J by 0 bases, with 15 bases left in between. Germline V lookup: CDR1 SGHVS, CDR2 FNYEAQ. DNA for the CDR3: TGTGCCAGCAGCTTAGCGGTAAGGTTAGAGAGCTCTGGGGCCAACGTCCTGACTTTC. Translation: CASSLAVRLESSGANVLTF.

There are a few counts of this clone. The rearrangement uses TRBV7-9 and TRBJ1-2, with TRBD1 as a possible D gene (6 bases). The CDR3 spans 13 residues. With 4 bases removed from V and 4 bases from J, the gap between germline ends came to 10 bases. Germline V lookup: CDR1 SEHNR, CDR2 FQNEAQ (reference sequence). The CDR3 bases are TGTGCCAGCAGCTCTGGGGACATCTATGGCTACACCTTC. Translation gives CASSSGDIYGYTF.

This chain connects TRBV29-1 to TRBJ2-3; TRBD1 matches at 9 bases. With 6 bases clipped from V and 2 bases from J, the junction kept 9 bases outside the gene matches. The CDR3 runs 15 residues. Germline CDR1 reads SQVTM; CDR2 reads ANQGSEA. The CDR3 nucleotides are TGCAGCGTCAAACTGGGGACAGGGACCACAGATACGCAGTATTTT. It encodes CSVKLGTGTTDTQYF.